The 13 T cell receptor beta chains in this list originate from one sample, sequenced in a study of technical replicates of blood from four donors. Produced via immunoSEQ multiplex PCR; TCRdb's table is partial and in-frame only. The data show roughly 70,000 clones, approximately 90% seen once. The material sequenced was PBMCs. These receptors came from a human donor in good health. Some clones in this sample may be carry-over from other donors' samples.

The chain carries TRBV19 and TRBJ1-5, with a tentative D call TRBD1 (6 bases). V lost 2 bases, J lost 3 bases, and 8 bases lay in between. Germline CDR1 LNHDA, CDR2 SQIVND (reference sequence). The CDR3 sequence is 14 residues long. The CDR3 region is CASSIRGNNQPQHF. The CDR3 nucleotides are TGTGCCAGTAGTATAAGGGGGAACAATCAGCCCCAGCATTTT. Complete variable domain (other parts from reference TRBV19 and TRBJ1-5): DGGITQSPKYLFRKEGQNVTLSCEQNLNHDAMYWYRQDPGQGLRLIYYSQIVNDFQKGDIAEGYSVSREKKESFPLTVTSAQKNPTAFYLCASSIRGNNQPQHFGDGTRLSIL.

This clone came up once. The chain employs TRBV23-1 and TRBJ2-1; 12 positions match TRBD2. Being an ORF, TRBV23-1 has a function that is uncertain. This CDR3 is built from 20 residues. With 3 bases clipped from V and 7 bases from J, the junction kept 19 bases outside the gene matches. The CDR3 region has the DNA TGCGCCAGCAGTCATCGCCGACTAGCGGGGGACCCCGCGGTGGGAAATGAGCAGTTCTTC. Protein sequence: CASSHRRLAGDPAVGNEQFF.

This rearrangement joins TRBV2 to TRBJ1-2, with D unclear. The germline gives CDR1 SNHLY, CDR2 FYNNEI. V lost 5 bases to trimming and J lost 8 bases, with 18 bases between them. This CDR3 has 14 residues. CDR3 DNA sequence: TGTGCCAGCAGTAGCGGCCGGGTTGTACGGGGCTACACCTTC. It yields the protein CASSSGRVVRGYTF.

The V call is TRBV7-2, the J call TRBJ2-1, with 7 bases lining up with TRBD2. Germline lookup yields CDR1 SGHTA and CDR2 FQGNSA. V trimming: 2 bases; J trimming: 5 bases; junction bases outside the gene matches: 12. The CDR3 is 17 residues long. The CDR3 protein is CASSLIGAGAGHNEQFF. The CDR3 DNA follows: TGTGCCAGCAGCTTAATCGGGGCGGGAGCGGGCCACAATGAGCAGTTCTTC.

This chain uses TRBV27 with TRBJ2-2; D call uncertain. The CDR3 has 13 residues. CDR1 is MNHEY, CDR2 SMNVEV, per germline (reference sequence). Trimming took 5 bases from V and 6 from J, leaving 10 bases between them. The CDR3 reads CASSASFSGELFF. The CDR3 region has the DNA TGTGCCAGCAGTGCTAGTTTCTCCGGGGAGCTGTTTTTT.

CDR3: CASSLYPVAYEQYF. The CDR3 DNA follows: TGTGCCAGCAGCTTATATCCCGTAGCCTACGAGCAGTACTTC. The J gene is TRBJ2-7, the V gene TRBV7-8; D is undetermined. V was clipped by 2 bases and J by 2 bases, with 10 bases between them. CDR1 SGHVS and CDR2 FQNEAQ come from the germline V gene. This CDR3 contains 14 residues.

The chain uses TRBV2 and TRBJ1-5; D unresolved. Germline V gene lookup returns CDR1 SNHLY and CDR2 FYNNEI. Trimming pared 6 bases from V and 0 bases from J, leaving 9 bases between. The CDR3 runs to 14 residues. CDR3 sequence: CASRESVSNQPQHF. CDR3 DNA: TGTGCCAGCAGGGAGAGCGTTAGCAATCAGCCCCAGCATTTT.

The chain combines TRBV4-3 with TRBJ1-3; D remains ambiguous. The CDR3 is 18 residues long. Trimming took off 1 base at V and 0 bases at J, with 16 bases between the two ends. Germline CDR1 is LGHNA and CDR2 is YSLEER. The CDR3 is CASSQGDYETVSGNTIYF. The CDR3 coding sequence is TGCGCCAGCAGCCAAGGAGACTACGAGACCGTCTCTGGAAACACCATATATTTT.

The rearrangement uses TRBV7-9 and TRBJ1-6; D is undetermined. The CDR3 loop spans 15 amino acids. Germline V gene data show CDR1 as SEHNR and CDR2 as FQNEAQ (reference sequence). V was pared by 2 bases and J by 7 bases, with 12 bases between. The CDR3 sequence is CASSLSRLVNSPLHF. CDR3 coding DNA: TGTGCCAGCAGCTTATCCCGACTGGTAAATTCACCCCTCCACTTT.

The chain recombines TRBV7-3 with TRBJ2-5; the D gene is possibly TRBD1 (6 bases). Germline V gene lookup returns CDR1 SGHTA and CDR2 FQGTGA. Between the trimmed V and J ends, which lost 3 bases and 5 bases, there was a span of 19 bases. The CDR3 contains 16 residues. The CDR3 here is CASSFRLVGTTETQYF. The CDR3 bases are TGTGCCAGCAGCTTTCGTCTAGTAGGGACAACGGAGACCCAGTACTTC.

This clone was observed once. The chain has TRBV18 and TRBJ1-5; weak D call: TRBD1 (6 bases). V lost 6 bases and J 2 bases, leaving 14 bases between the germline ends. The CDR3 extends over 15 amino acids. From germline, CDR1 is KGHSH and CDR2 LQKENI. DNA of the CDR3: TGTGCCAGCTCCACAGGGATCAGCGGCAATCAGCCCCAGCATTTT. This sequence encodes CASSTGISGNQPQHF. Supplemented by reference TRBV18 and TRBJ1-5, the full variable domain reads NAGVMQNPRHLVRRRGQEARLRCSPMKGHSHVYWYRQLPEEGLKFMVYLQKENIIDESGMPKERFSAEFPKEGPSILRIQQVVRGDSAAYFCASSTGISGNQPQHFGDGTRLSIL.

The chain combines TRBV4-3 with TRBJ1-2; 7 bases are a match to TRBD1. The CDR3 totals 15 residues. With 2 bases clipped from V and 2 bases from J, the junction kept 5 bases outside the gene matches. From germline, CDR1 is LGHNA and CDR2 YSLEER. DNA of the CDR3: TGCGCCAGCAGCCAATTCCGACAGGGCAACTATGGCTACACCTTC. Amino acids: CASSQFRQGNYGYTF.

This chain joins TRBV27 and TRBJ2-1; 8 bases match TRBD2. The germline V gene encodes CDR1 MNHEY and CDR2 SMNVEV (reference sequence). With V trimmed by 0 bases and J by 6 bases, 16 bases remained unmatched. The CDR3 length is 19 residues. CDR3 amino acids: CASSLSQGWYGRAVNEQFF. CDR3 bases: TGTGCCAGCAGTTTATCACAGGGATGGTACGGGAGGGCGGTCAATGAGCAGTTCTTC.